Following are 11 T cell receptor beta chains from one sample sequenced in a study of T cell changes during pregnancy in multiple sclerosis. Generated by immunoSEQ multiplex PCR, the TCRdb table keeps only in-frame clones and is missing some. The table has roughly 73,000 clones, more than 90% seen once. The material sequenced was peripheral blood, taken in the second trimester of pregnancy. These receptors were collected from a female donor in good health, enrolled as a control in a pregnancy study.

In DNA, the CDR3 is TGCGCCAGCAGCCAAGATCGTGCGGGGGGCCTCACAGATACGCAGTATTTT. This encodes CASSQDRAGGLTDTQYF. The chain carries TRBV4-1 and TRBJ2-3; 8 nucleotides agree with TRBD2. With 0 bases clipped from V and 2 bases from J, the junction kept 7 bases outside the gene matches. The CDR3 sequence is 17 residues long. Germline V CDR1 and CDR2: MGHRA, YSYEKL.

The V and J genes are TRBV13 and TRBJ1-2, with 11 nucleotides matching TRBD1. CDR1 and CDR2 (germline): PRHDT, FYEKMQ (reference sequence). CDR3 size: 15 residues. The V gene end was trimmed by 5 bases and the J gene end by 4 bases; junction bases not matched to a gene: 6. CDR3 region: CASSMDRGRGYGYTF. The CDR3 DNA reads as TGTGCCAGCAGCATGGACAGGGGGCGAGGCTATGGCTACACCTTC.

This clone was detected only once. This chain links TRBV5-1 with TRBJ1-1; D is perhaps TRBD1 (5 bases). The CDR3 has 16 amino acids. Germline V lookup: CDR1 SGHRS, CDR2 YFSETQ. V lost 0 bases and J lost 0, with 12 bases in between. The CDR3 DNA reads TGCGCCAGCAGCTTGGTGCTGGCGGGGGTGAACACTGAAGCTTTCTTT. This codes for CASSLVLAGVNTEAFF. Using reference TRBV5-1 and TRBJ1-1 for the parts outside the CDR3, the full variable domain is KAGVTQTPRYLIKTRGQQVTLSCSPISGHRSVSWYQQTPGQGLQFLFEYFSETQRNKGNFPGRFSGRQFSNSRSEMNVSTLELGDSALYLCASSLVLAGVNTEAFFGQGTRLTVV.

The chain couples TRBV18 to TRBJ1-4; no clear D. This CDR3 comprises 15 residues. V gave up 2 bases and J gave up 0 bases, with 7 bases separating them. Germline assignment: CDR1 KGHSH and CDR2 LQKENI. In nucleotides, the CDR3 is TGTGCCAGCTCACCATTCACTGCAACTAATGAAAAACTGTTTTTT. Protein: CASSPFTATNEKLFF. The full variable domain, its missing parts supplied by reference TRBV18 and TRBJ1-4, is NAGVMQNPRHLVRRRGQEARLRCSPMKGHSHVYWYRQLPEEGLKFMVYLQKENIIDESGMPKERFSAEFPKEGPSILRIQQVVRGDSAAYFCASSPFTATNEKLFFGSGTQLSVL.

The chain has TRBV4-1 and TRBJ2-3; 9 bases line up with TRBD2. V gave up 1 base and J gave up 8 bases; unmatched junction bases: 10. CDR3 length equals 16 residues. The germline CDR1 and CDR2 sequences are MGHRA and YSYEKL. The CDR3 reads CASSQVSSGGSSTQYF. The DNA of the CDR3 is TGCGCCAGCAGCCAAGTTAGTAGCGGGGGTTCTTCTACGCAGTATTTT.

This chain uses TRBV19 with TRBJ1-1, with TRBD1 as a possible D gene (5 bases). Trimming pared 2 bases from V and 3 bases from J, leaving 22 bases between. The CDR3 consists of 18 residues. Germline CDR1 is LNHDA and CDR2 is SQIVND (reference sequence). CDR3: CASSIPGTLGAKDTEAFF. The CDR3 DNA follows: TGTGCCAGTAGTATACCGGGCACCCTAGGGGCGAAGGACACTGAAGCTTTCTTT.

The chain's CDR3 is CASSTATGGRGYTF. DNA for the CDR3: TGTGCCAGCAGTACTGCGACAGGGGGCAGAGGCTACACCTTC. V usage is TRBV27 and J usage is TRBJ1-2; 10 bases map to TRBD1. Trimming at V came to 5 bases and at J to 8 bases, leaving 8 bases not matched to a gene. Germline V gives CDR1 MNHEY, CDR2 SMNVEV (reference sequence). There are 14 residues in the CDR3.

The chain recombines TRBV5-1 with TRBJ2-3; 8 bases fit TRBD1. Per germline, CDR1 SGHRS and CDR2 YFSETQ. V lost 0 bases and J lost 2; bases outside the gene matches: 2. The CDR3 has 15 amino acids. This chain's CDR3 is CASSLGQGHTDTQYF. The DNA of the CDR3 is TGCGCCAGCAGCTTGGGACAGGGGCACACAGATACGCAGTATTTT. Full variable domain (rest looked up from reference TRBV5-1 and TRBJ2-3): KAGVTQTPRYLIKTRGQQVTLSCSPISGHRSVSWYQQTPGQGLQFLFEYFSETQRNKGNFPGRFSGRQFSNSRSEMNVSTLELGDSALYLCASSLGQGHTDTQYFGPGTRLTVL.

The chain uses TRBV4-3 and TRBJ2-2; 9 nucleotides agree with TRBD2. After removal of 0 bases from V and 1 base from J, the junction contained 15 bases not matched to a gene. The CDR3 extends over 21 amino acids. Looked up from germline, CDR1 is LGHNA and CDR2 is YSLEER. The CDR3 DNA sequence: TGCGCCAGCAGCCAAGATCCCCTAGCGGGGCCCTCGGGCTTGAACACCGGGGAGCTGTTTTTT. As protein: CASSQDPLAGPSGLNTGELFF.

This rearrangement joins TRBV7-2 to TRBJ2-7; TRBD2 aligns across 14 bases. With 4 bases clipped from V and 4 bases from J, the junction kept 12 bases outside the gene matches. Germline V gene lookup returns CDR1 SGHTA and CDR2 FQGNSA. The CDR3 loop spans 18 amino acids. This CDR3 reads CASSSQTSGGAYQYEQYF. CDR3 in DNA: TGTGCCAGCAGCTCCCAGACTAGCGGGGGGGCATATCAATACGAGCAGTACTTC.

This chain connects TRBV7-6 to TRBJ1-1; TRBD1 matches at 10 bases. Trimming cost V 5 bases and J 1 base; bases outside gene matches: 4. The CDR3 spans 15 residues. Germline CDR1 and CDR2: SGHVS and FNYEAQ. The CDR3 nucleotides are TGTGCCAGCAGCGTAGGGACAGGGGCGAACACTGAAGCTTTCTTT. It encodes CASSVGTGANTEAFF.